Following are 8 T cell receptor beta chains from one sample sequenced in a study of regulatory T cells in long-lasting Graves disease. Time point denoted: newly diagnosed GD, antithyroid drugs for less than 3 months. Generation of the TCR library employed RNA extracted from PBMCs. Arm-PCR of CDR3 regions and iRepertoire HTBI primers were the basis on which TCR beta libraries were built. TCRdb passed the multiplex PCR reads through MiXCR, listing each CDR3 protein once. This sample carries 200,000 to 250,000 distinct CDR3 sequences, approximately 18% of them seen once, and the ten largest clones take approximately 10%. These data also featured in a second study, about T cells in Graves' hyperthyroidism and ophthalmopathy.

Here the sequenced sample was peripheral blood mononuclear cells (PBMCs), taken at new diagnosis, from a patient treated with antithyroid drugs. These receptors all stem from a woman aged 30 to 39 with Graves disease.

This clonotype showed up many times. Here the CDR3 reads CAWSVPGQGAGWQETQYF. CDR3 DNA sequence: TGTGCCTGGAGTGTACCGGGACAGGGGGCTGGGTGGCAAGAGACCCAGTACTTC. The chain links TRBV30 to TRBJ2-5; TRBD1 matches at 12 bases. Germline-derived CDR1 and CDR2 are GTSNPN and SVGIG (reference sequence). The CDR3 runs 18 residues. V was clipped by 0 bases and J by 2 bases; unmatched bases: 10.

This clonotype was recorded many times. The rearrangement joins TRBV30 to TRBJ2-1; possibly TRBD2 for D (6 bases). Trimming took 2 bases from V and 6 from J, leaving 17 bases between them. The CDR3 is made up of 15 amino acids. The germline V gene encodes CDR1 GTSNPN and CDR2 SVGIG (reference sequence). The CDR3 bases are TGTGCCTGGAGTATCGTAGGGCTCGGGGGCAATGAGCAGTTCTTC. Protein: CAWSIVGLGGNEQFF.

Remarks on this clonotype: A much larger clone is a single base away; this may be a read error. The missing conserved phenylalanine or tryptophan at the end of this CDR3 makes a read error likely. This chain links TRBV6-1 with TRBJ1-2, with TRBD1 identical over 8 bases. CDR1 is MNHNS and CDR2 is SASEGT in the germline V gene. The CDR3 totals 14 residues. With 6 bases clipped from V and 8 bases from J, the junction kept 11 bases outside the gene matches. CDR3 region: CASRIGTGVVGYTL. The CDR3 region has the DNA TGTGCCAGCAGAATTGGGACAGGTGTAGTAGGCTACACCCTC.

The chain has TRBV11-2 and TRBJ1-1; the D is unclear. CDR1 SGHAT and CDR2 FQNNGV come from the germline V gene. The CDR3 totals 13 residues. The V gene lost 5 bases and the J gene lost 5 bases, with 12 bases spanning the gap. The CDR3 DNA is TGTGCCAGCAGCAGAGACCAAGGGACTGAAGCTTTCTTT. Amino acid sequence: CASSRDQGTEAFF.

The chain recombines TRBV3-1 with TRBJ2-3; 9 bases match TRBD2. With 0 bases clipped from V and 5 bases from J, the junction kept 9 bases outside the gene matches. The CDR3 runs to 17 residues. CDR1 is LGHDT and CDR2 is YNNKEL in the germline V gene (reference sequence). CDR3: CASSQDRTAGGQDTQYF. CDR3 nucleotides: TGTGCCAGCAGCCAAGATAGGACGGCGGGGGGGCAAGATACGCAGTATTTT.

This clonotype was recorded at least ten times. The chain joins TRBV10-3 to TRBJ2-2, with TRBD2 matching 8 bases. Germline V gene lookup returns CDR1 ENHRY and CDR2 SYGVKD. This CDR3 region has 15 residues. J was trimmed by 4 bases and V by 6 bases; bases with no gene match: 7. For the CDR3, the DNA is TGTGCCATCAGGGGGGGCGGGAGGATCACCGGGGAGCTGTTTTTT. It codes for CAIRGGGRITGELFF.

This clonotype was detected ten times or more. The CDR3 nucleotides are TGCAGTGCCAGGGGGGGCCAAGAGACCCAGTACTTC. It yields the protein CSARGGQETQYF. V usage is TRBV20-1 and J usage is TRBJ2-5; D may correspond to TRBD1 or TRBD2 (7 bases each). Germline CDR1 DFQATT, CDR2 SNEGSKA (reference sequence). This CDR3 is built from 12 residues. V was cut by 6 bases and J by 1 base, with 9 bases left in between.

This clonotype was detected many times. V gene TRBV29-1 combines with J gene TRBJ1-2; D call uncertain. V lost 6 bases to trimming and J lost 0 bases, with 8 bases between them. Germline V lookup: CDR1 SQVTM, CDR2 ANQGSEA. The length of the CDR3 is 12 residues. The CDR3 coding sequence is TGCAGCGTGGTGGACCCTAACTATGGCTACACCTTC. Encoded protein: CSVVDPNYGYTF. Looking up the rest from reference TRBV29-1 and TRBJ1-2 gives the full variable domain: SAVISQKPSRDICQRGTSLTIQCQVDSQVTMMFWYRQQPGQSLTLIATANQGSEATYESGFVIDKFPISRPNLTFSTLTVSNMSPEDSSIYLCSVVDPNYGYTFGSGTRLTVV.